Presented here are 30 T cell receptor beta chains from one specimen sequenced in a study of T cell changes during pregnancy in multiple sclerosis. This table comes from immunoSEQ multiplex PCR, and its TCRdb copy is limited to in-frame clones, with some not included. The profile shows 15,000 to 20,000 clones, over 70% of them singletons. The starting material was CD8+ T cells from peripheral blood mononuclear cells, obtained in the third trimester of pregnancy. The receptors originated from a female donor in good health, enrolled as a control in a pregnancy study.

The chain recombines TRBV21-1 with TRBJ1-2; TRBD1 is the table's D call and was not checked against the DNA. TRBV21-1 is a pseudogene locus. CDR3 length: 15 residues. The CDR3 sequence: CASSKEVGQSYGYTF. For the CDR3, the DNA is TGTGCCAGCAGCAAAGAGGTGGGGCAGAGCTATGGCTACACCTTC.

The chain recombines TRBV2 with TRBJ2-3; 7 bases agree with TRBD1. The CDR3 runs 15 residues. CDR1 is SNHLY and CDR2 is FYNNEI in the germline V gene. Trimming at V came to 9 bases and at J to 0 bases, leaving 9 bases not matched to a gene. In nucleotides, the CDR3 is TGTGCCAGAGCAGTGGGGACAGCTAGCACAGATACGCAGTATTTT. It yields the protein CARAVGTASTDTQYF.

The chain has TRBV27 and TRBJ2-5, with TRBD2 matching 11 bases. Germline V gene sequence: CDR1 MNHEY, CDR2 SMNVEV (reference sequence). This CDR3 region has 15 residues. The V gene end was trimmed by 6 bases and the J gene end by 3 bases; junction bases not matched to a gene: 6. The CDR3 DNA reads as TGTGCCAGCAGCGCGGGACTAGCGGTTAAAGAGACCCAGTACTTC. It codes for CASSAGLAVKETQYF.

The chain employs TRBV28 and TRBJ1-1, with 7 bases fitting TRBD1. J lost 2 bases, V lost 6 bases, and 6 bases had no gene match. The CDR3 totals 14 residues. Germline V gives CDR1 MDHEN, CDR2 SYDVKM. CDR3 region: CASSNRGLNTEAFF. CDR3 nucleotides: TGTGCCAGCAGCAACAGGGGCCTTAACACTGAAGCTTTCTTT.

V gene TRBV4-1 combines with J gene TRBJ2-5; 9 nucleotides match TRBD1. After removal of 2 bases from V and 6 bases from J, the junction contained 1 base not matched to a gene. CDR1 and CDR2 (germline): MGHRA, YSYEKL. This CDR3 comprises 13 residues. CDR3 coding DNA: TGCGCCAGCAGCCAATACAGGGGGCAGACCCAGTACTTC. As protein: CASSQYRGQTQYF.

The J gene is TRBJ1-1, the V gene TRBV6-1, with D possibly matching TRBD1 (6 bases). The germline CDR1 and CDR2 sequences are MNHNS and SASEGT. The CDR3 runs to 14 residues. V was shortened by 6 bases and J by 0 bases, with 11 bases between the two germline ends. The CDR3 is CASSWGPMNTEAFF. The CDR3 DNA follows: TGTGCCAGCAGCTGGGGGCCCATGAACACTGAAGCTTTCTTT.

CDR3 in amino acids: CASSPQGVNWQPQHF. The CDR3 region has the DNA TGTGCCAGCAGCCCACAGGGGGTGAATTGGCAGCCCCAGCATTTT. The chain carries TRBV28 and TRBJ1-5, with TRBD1 identical over 8 bases. Germline CDR1 reads MDHEN; CDR2 reads SYDVKM. V dropped 6 bases and J dropped 7; count of bases not matched to a gene: 11. This CDR3 comprises 15 residues.

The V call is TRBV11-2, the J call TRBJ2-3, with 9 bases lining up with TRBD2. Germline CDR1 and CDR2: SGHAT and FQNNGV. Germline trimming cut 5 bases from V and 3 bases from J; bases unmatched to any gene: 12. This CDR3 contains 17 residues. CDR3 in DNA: TGTGCCAGCAGCATAAAATTGGCGGGACTAGCAACAGATACGCAGTATTTT. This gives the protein CASSIKLAGLATDTQYF.

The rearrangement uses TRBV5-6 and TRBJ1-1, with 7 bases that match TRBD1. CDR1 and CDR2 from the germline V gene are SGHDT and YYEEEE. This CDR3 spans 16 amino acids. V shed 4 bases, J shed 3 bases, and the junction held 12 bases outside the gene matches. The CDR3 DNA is TGTGCCAGCAGCCTGGTAGGAGGGGGCGCGTACACTGAAGCTTTCTTT. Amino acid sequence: CASSLVGGGAYTEAFF.

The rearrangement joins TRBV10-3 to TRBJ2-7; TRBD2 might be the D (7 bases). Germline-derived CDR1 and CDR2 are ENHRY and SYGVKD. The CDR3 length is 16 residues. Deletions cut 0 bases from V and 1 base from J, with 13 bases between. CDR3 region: CAISESAAGASYEQYF. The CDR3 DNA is TGTGCCATCAGTGAGTCAGCGGCGGGGGCTTCCTACGAGCAGTACTTC.

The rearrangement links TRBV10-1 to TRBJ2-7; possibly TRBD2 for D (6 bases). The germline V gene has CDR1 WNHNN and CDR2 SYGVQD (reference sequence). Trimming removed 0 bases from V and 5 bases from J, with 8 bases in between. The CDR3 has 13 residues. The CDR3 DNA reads TGCGCCAGCAGTGAGTCCGGGGGTCACGAGCAGTACTTC. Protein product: CASSESGGHEQYF.

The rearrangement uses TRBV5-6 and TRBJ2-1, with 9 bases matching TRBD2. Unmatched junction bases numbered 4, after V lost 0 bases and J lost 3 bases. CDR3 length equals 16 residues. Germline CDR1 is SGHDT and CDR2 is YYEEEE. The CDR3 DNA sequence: TGTGCCAGCAGCTTGGAGACTAGCGGTTACTACAATGAGCAGTTCTTC. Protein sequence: CASSLETSGYYNEQFF. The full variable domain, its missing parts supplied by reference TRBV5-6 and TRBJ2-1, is DAGVTQSPTHLIKTRGQQVTLRCSPKSGHDTVSWYQQALGQGPQFIFQYYEEEERQRGNFPDRFSGHQFPNYSSELNVNALLLGDSALYLCASSLETSGYYNEQFFGPGTRLTVL.

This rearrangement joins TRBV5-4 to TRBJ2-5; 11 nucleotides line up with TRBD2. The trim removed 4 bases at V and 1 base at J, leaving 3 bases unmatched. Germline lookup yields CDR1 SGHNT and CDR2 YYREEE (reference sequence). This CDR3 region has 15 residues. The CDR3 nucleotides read TGTGCCAGCAGCCCTCTAGCGGGGGGCCAAGAGACCCAGTACTTC. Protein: CASSPLAGGQETQYF.

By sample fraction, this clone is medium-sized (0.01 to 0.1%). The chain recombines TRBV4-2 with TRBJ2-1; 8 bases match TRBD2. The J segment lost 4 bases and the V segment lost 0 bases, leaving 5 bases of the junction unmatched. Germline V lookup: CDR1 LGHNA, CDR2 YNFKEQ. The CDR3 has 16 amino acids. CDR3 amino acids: CASSQDSSGGYNEQFF. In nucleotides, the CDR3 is TGTGCCAGCAGCCAAGATTCCAGCGGGGGTTACAATGAGCAGTTCTTC.

CDR3 amino acids: CASSPGTGTDTQYF. CDR3 sequence (DNA): TGTGCCAGCAGCCCCGGGACAGGCACAGATACGCAGTATTTT. This chain joins TRBV28 and TRBJ2-3; TRBD1 matches at 7 bases. CDR1 and CDR2 from the germline V gene are MDHEN and SYDVKM. J lost 1 base, V lost 6 bases, and 4 bases had no gene match. The CDR3 consists of 14 residues.

CDR3 loop: CASSQDPGNYGYTF. CDR3 in DNA: TGCGCCAGCAGCCAAGATCCGGGGAACTATGGCTACACCTTC. The J gene is TRBJ1-2, the V gene TRBV4-1; no clear D. Trimming shortened V by 0 bases and J by 2 bases, and 7 bases separated the two germline ends. Looked up from germline, CDR1 is MGHRA and CDR2 is YSYEKL. This CDR3 is 14 amino acids long.

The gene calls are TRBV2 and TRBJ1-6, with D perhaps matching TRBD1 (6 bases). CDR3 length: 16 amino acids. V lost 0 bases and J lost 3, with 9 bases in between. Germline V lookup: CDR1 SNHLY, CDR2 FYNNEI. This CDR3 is CASSEAGGLYNSPLHF. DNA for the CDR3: TGTGCCAGCAGTGAAGCGGGGGGGCTCTATAATTCACCCCTCCACTTT.

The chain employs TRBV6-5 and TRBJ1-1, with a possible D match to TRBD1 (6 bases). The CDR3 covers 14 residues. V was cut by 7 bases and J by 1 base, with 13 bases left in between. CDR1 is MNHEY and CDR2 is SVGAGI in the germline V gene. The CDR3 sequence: CASTSGGPNTEAFF. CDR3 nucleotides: TGTGCCAGCACGTCGGGGGGGCCGAACACTGAAGCTTTCTTT.

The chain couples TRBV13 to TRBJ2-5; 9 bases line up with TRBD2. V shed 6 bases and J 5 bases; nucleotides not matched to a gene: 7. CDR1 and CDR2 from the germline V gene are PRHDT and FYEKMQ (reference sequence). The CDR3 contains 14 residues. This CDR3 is CASRSRGGDETQYF. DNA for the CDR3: TGTGCCAGCAGATCACGCGGGGGGGATGAGACCCAGTACTTC.

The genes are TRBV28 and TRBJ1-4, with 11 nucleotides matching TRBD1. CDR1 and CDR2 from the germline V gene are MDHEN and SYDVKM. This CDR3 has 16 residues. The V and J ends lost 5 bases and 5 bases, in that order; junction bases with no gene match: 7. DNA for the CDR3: TGTGCCAGCAGTCCGCCGGACAGGGGGCAGAATGAAAAACTGTTTTTT. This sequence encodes CASSPPDRGQNEKLFF.

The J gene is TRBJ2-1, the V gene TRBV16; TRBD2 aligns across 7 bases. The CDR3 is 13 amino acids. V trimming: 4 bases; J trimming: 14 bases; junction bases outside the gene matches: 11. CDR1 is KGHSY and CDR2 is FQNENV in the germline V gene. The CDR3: CASSPGLAEPEFF. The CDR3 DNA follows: TGTGCCAGCAGCCCAGGGCTAGCGGAGCCGGAGTTCTTC.

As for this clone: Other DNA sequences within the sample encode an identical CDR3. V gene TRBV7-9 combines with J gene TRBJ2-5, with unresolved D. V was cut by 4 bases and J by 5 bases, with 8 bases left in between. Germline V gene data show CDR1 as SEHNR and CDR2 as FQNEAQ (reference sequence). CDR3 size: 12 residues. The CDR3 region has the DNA TGTGCCAGCAGCTACTCTTGGGAGACCCAGTACTTC. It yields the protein CASSYSWETQYF.

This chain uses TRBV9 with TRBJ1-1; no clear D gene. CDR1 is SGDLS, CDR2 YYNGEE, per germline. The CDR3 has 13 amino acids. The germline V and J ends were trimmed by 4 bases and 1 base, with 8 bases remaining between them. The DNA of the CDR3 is TGTGCCAGCAGCCTCGACACGAACACTGAAGCTTTCTTT. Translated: CASSLDTNTEAFF.

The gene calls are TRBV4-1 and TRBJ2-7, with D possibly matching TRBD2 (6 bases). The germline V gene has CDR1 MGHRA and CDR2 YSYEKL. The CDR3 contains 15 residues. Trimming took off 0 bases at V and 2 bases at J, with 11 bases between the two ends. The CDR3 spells CASSQDVVAAYEQYF. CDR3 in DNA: TGCGCCAGCAGCCAAGATGTAGTAGCGGCCTACGAGCAGTACTTC.

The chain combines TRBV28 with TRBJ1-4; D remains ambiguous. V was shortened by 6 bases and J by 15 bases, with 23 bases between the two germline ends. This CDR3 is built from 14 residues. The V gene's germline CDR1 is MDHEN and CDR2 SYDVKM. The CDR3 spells CASRPSLFAAEVFF. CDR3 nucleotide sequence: TGTGCCAGCAGACCCTCGCTTTTCGCGGCCGAAGTGTTTTTT.

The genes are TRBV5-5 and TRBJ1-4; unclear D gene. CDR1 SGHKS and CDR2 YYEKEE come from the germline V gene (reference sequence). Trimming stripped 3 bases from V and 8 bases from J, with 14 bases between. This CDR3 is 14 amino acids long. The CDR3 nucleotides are TGTGCCAGCAGCTGGGTCGGTAGCTACGAAAAACTGTTTTTT. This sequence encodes CASSWVGSYEKLFF.

The chain's CDR3 is CASSLGAGGGYTF. The CDR3 nucleotides read TGTGCCAGCAGCCTTGGGGCAGGGGGCGGCTACACCTTC. The rearrangement joins TRBV5-4 to TRBJ1-2; the match to TRBD1 covers 8 bases. Per the germline V gene, CDR1 is SGHNT and CDR2 is YYREEE (reference sequence). The CDR3 is 13 amino acids. Losses at the gene ends were 4 bases for V and 8 bases for J; bases not matched to a gene: 7.

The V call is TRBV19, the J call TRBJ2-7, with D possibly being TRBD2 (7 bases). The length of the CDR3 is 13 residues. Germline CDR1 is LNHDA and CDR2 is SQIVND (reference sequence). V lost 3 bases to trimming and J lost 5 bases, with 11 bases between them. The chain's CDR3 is CASSIKGGNEQYF. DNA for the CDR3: TGTGCCAGTAGTATTAAGGGGGGGAACGAGCAGTACTTC.

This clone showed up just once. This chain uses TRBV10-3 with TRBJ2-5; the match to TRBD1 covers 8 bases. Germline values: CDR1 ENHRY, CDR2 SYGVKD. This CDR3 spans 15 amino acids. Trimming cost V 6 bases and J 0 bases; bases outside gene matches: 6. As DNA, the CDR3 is TGTGCCATCAGCGAGGGGGACAGGTACCAAGAGACCCAGTACTTC. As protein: CAISEGDRYQETQYF.

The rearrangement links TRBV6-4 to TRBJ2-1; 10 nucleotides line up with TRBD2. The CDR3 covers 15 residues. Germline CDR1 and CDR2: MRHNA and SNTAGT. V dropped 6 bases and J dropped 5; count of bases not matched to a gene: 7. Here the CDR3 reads CASSLTSGENNEQFF. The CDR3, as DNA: TGTGCCAGCAGCCTTACTAGCGGGGAGAACAATGAGCAGTTCTTC.